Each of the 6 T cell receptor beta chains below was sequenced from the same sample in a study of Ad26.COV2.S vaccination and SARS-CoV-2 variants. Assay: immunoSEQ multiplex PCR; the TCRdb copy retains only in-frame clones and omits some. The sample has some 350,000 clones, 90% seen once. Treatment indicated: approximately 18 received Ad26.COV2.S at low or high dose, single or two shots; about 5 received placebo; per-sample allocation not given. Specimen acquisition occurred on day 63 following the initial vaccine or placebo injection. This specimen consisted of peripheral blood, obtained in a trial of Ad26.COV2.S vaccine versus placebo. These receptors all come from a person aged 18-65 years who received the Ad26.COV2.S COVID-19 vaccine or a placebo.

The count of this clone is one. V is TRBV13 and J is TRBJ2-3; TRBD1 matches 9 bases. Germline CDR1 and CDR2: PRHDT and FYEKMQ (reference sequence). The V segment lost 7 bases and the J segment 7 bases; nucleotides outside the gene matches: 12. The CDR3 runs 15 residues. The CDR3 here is CASNQAGTGINTQYF. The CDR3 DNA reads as TGTGCCAGCAATCAAGCCGGGACAGGGATAAATACGCAGTATTTT. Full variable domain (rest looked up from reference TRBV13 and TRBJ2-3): AAGVIQSPRHLIKEKRETATLKCYPIPRHDTVYWYQQGPGQDPQFLISFYEKMQSDKGSIPDRFSAQQFSDYHSELNMSSLELGDSALYFCASNQAGTGINTQYFGPGTRLTVL.

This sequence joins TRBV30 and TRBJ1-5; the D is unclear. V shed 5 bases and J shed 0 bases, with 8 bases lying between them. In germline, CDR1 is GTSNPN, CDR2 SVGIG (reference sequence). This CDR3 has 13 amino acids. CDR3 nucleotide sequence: TGTGCCTGGGGACGGTTTAGCAATCAGCCCCAGCATTTT. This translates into CAWGRFSNQPQHF.

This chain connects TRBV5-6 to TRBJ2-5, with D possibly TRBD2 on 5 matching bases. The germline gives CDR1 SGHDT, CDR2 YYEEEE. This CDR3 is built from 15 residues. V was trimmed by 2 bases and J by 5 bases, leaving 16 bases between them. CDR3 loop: CASSFLYLTGETQYF. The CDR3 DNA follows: TGTGCCAGCAGCTTCCTTTATCTTACGGGGGAGACCCAGTACTTC. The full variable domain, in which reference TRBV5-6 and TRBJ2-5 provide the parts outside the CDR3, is DAGVTQSPTHLIKTRGQQVTLRCSPKSGHDTVSWYQQALGQGPQFIFQYYEEEERQRGNFPDRFSGHQFPNYSSELNVNALLLGDSALYLCASSFLYLTGETQYFGPGTRLLVL.

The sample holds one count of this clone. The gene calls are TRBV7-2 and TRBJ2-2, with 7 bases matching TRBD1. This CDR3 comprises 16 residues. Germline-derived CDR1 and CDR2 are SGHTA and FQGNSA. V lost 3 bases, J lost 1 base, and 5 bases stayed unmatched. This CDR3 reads CASSFPQGVNTGELFF. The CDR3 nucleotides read TGTGCCAGCAGCTTCCCCCAGGGGGTGAACACCGGGGAGCTGTTTTTT.

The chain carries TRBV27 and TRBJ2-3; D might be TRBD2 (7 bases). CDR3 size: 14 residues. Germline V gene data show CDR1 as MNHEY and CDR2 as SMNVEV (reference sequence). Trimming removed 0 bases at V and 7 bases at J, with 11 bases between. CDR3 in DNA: TGTGCCAGCAGTTTATCTGGGGGGGCATATACGCAGTATTTT. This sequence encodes CASSLSGGAYTQYF.

The CDR3 DNA follows: TGCGCCAGCAGCTTGGATAGTGGTAACTATGGCTACACCTTC. Amino acid sequence: CASSLDSGNYGYTF. This chain links TRBV5-1 with TRBJ1-2; D remains ambiguous. Trimming removed 0 bases at V and 1 base at J, with 7 bases between. From germline, CDR1 is SGHRS and CDR2 YFSETQ. This CDR3 comprises 14 residues.